The 31 T cell receptor beta chains in this list originate from one sample, sequenced in a study of blood T cell repertoires in COVID-19. Only in-frame clones appear in the TCRdb table, and some are missing; sequencing was by immunoSEQ multiplex PCR. This sample has around 100,000 clones, with roughly 92% found just once. Sequences were obtained from peripheral blood. The origin of the receptors is a middle-aged man with active COVID-19.

V usage is TRBV5-4 and J usage is TRBJ1-2; TRBD1 matches at 8 bases. V shed 4 bases, J shed 6 bases, and the junction held 5 bases outside the gene matches. The germline V gene encodes CDR1 SGHNT and CDR2 YYREEE (reference sequence). The CDR3 has 13 amino acids. CDR3 nucleotide sequence: TGTGCCAGCAGCAGGACAGGGATCAATGGCTACACCTTC. This gives the protein CASSRTGINGYTF.

This clone was picked up one time. The J gene is TRBJ2-7, the V gene TRBV6-1; D is unresolved. The CDR3 has 13 amino acids. V lost 2 bases and J lost 2, with 7 bases in between. The germline V gene has CDR1 MNHNS and CDR2 SASEGT. The DNA of the CDR3 is TGTGCCAGCAGTGAACTAGTTGCCTACGAGCAGTACTTC. Protein: CASSELVAYEQYF.

CDR3 in amino acids: CASSANPGRRGRETQYF. The CDR3 DNA follows: TGTGCCAGCAGTGCAAACCCGGGACGCAGGGGCCGAGAGACCCAGTACTTC. The J gene is TRBJ2-5, the V gene TRBV6-1; D might be TRBD1 (6 bases). The CDR3 is 17 residues long. From germline, CDR1 is MNHNS and CDR2 SASEGT. Trimming removed 4 bases at V and 4 bases at J, with 22 bases between.

The chain combines TRBV6-1 with TRBJ2-7, with unresolved D. The germline V and J ends were trimmed by 2 bases and 0 bases, with 11 bases remaining between them. The germline V gene has CDR1 MNHNS and CDR2 SASEGT. CDR3 length: 15 residues. CDR3 loop: CASSEPRVSSYEQYF. The CDR3 DNA reads as TGTGCCAGCAGTGAACCACGGGTAAGCTCCTACGAGCAGTACTTC.

The chain links TRBV5-1 to TRBJ1-1; TRBD1 matches 8 bases. From germline, CDR1 is SGHRS and CDR2 YFSETQ. This CDR3 region has 14 residues. V lost 5 bases, J lost 7 bases, and 10 bases stayed unmatched. In nucleotides, the CDR3 is TGCGCCAGCAGTGTGACAGGGGCGTCTCTTGAAGCTTTCTTT. Protein sequence: CASSVTGASLEAFF.

V usage is TRBV6-5 and J usage is TRBJ1-3; no reliable D call. Trimming took off 5 bases at V and 4 bases at J, with 9 bases between the two ends. Per the germline V gene, CDR1 is MNHEY and CDR2 is SVGAGI. The CDR3 runs to 13 residues. The CDR3: CASSRNQGNTIYF. The CDR3 DNA reads as TGTGCCAGCAGTCGCAATCAGGGAAACACCATATATTTT.

The rearrangement links TRBV3-1 (or the pseudogene TRBV3-2) to TRBJ1-2; D gene ambiguous. CDR1 is LGHDT and CDR2 is YNNKEL in the germline V gene (reference sequence). The CDR3 consists of 16 residues. The V end lost 1 base, the J end lost 1 base, and 13 bases lay between the germline ends. CDR3 nucleotide sequence: TGTGCCAGCAGCCAAGGTTACAGAGAGATTAACTATGGCTACACCTTC. Amino acids: CASSQGYREINYGYTF.

The chain links TRBV6-1 to TRBJ1-1; maybe TRBD1 (5 bases). The CDR3 consists of 15 residues. The germline V gene encodes CDR1 MNHNS and CDR2 SASEGT. The ends were cut back, 1 base at V and 4 bases at J, with 13 bases in the middle. CDR3 in DNA: TGTGCCAGCAGTGAAGGCCAGGGATGGGGCACTGAAGCTTTCTTT. This codes for CASSEGQGWGTEAFF.

This clone has only one observation. This sequence joins TRBV6-6 and TRBJ2-3, with 9 bases aligning to TRBD1. The CDR3 has 14 amino acids. The trim removed 5 bases at V and 2 bases at J, leaving 2 bases unmatched. CDR1 MNHNY and CDR2 SVGAGI come from the germline V gene (reference sequence). In DNA, the CDR3 is TGTGCCAGCAGTCAACAGGGGGCCACAGATACGCAGTATTTT. The encoded protein is CASSQQGATDTQYF.

The chain joins TRBV19 to TRBJ2-7, with 10 bases fitting TRBD1. Germline lookup yields CDR1 LNHDA and CDR2 SQIVND (reference sequence). The CDR3 is 16 amino acids. The V and J ends lost 2 bases and 3 bases, in that order; junction bases with no gene match: 7. DNA of the CDR3: TGTGCCAGTAGTATACAACCGGGACAGGGGAACTACGAGCAGTACTTC. It specifies CASSIQPGQGNYEQYF.

In its sample, this clone was seen once. This rearrangement joins TRBV5-4 to TRBJ1-1, with 9 nucleotides matching TRBD1. Germline lookup yields CDR1 SGHNT and CDR2 YYREEE (reference sequence). The CDR3 has 14 amino acids. The J segment lost 3 bases and the V segment lost 4 bases, leaving 4 bases of the junction unmatched. CDR3 nucleotide sequence: TGTGCCAGCAGCCCGGACAGGGGAGACACTGAAGCTTTCTTT. It specifies CASSPDRGDTEAFF.

The chain carries TRBV3-1 (or the pseudogene TRBV3-2) and TRBJ1-1; TRBD1 is a possible D gene (5 bases). The germline CDR1 and CDR2 sequences are LGHDT and YNNKEL (reference sequence). V dropped 0 bases and J dropped 3 bases, with 11 bases sitting between them. This CDR3 contains 15 residues. The CDR3: CASSQDQGSDTEAFF. The DNA of the CDR3 is TGTGCCAGCAGCCAAGATCAGGGCAGCGACACTGAAGCTTTCTTT.

The rearrangement links TRBV10-2 to TRBJ2-7; TRBD2 might be the D (5 bases). The germline V gene encodes CDR1 WSHSY and CDR2 SAAADI. With 5 bases removed from V and 2 bases from J, the gap between germline ends came to 7 bases. The CDR3 sequence is 12 residues long. CDR3 loop: CASSSGTYEQYV. Written as DNA, the CDR3 is TGCGCCAGCAGTAGCGGTACCTACGAGCAGTACGTC.

The gene calls are TRBV5-1 and TRBJ2-7, with a weak D call TRBD1 (6 bases). The CDR3 is 14 residues long. V was cut by 3 bases and J by 0 bases, with 10 bases left in between. Germline CDR1 is SGHRS and CDR2 is YFSETQ. CDR3 nucleotides: TGCGCCAGCAGCTGGGGGACATCCTCCTACGAGCAGTACTTC. Translating gives CASSWGTSSYEQYF.

This clone showed up just once. The rearrangement uses TRBV5-1 and TRBJ2-5; the D is unclear. V was trimmed by 2 bases and J by 1 base, leaving 9 bases between them. CDR1 and CDR2 from the germline V gene are SGHRS and YFSETQ. The CDR3 contains 14 residues. The CDR3 DNA is TGCGCCAGCAGCTTTACACAGCTCCAAGAGACCCAGTACTTC. Its translation: CASSFTQLQETQYF.

This clone was detected a few times. This chain joins TRBV27 and TRBJ2-7; the D gene is possibly TRBD1 (6 bases). Germline V gene lookup returns CDR1 MNHEY and CDR2 SMNVEV (reference sequence). The CDR3 runs 13 residues. V lost 7 bases to trimming and J lost 7 bases, with 17 bases between them. Here the CDR3 DNA reads TGTGCCAGCACAGGGGCCCAAGATGCGGAGCAGTACGTC. Translation gives CASTGAQDAEQYV.

V usage is TRBV7-2 and J usage is TRBJ1-3; no clear D. This CDR3 has 17 residues. The germline V and J ends were trimmed by 1 base and 1 base, with 14 bases remaining between them. CDR1 and CDR2 from the germline V gene are SGHTA and FQGNSA. CDR3 residues: CASSLVFGVMSGNTIYF. The CDR3 nucleotides read TGTGCCAGCAGCTTAGTTTTCGGGGTAATGTCTGGAAACACCATATATTTT.

The chain links TRBV25-1 to TRBJ2-1, with D unresolved. Trimming pared 3 bases from V and 4 bases from J, leaving 7 bases between. CDR3 length: 13 residues. CDR1 and CDR2 from the germline V gene are MGHDK and SYGVNS. The CDR3 coding sequence is TGTGCCAGCAGTGATAACAATTACAATGAGCAGTTCTTC. Residues: CASSDNNYNEQFF.

This chain uses TRBV23-1 with TRBJ2-1; 8 positions agree with TRBD2. TRBV23-1 is marked as an open reading frame, function uncertain. The CDR3 spans 20 residues. V shed 0 bases and J 7 bases; nucleotides not matched to a gene: 20. The CDR3 protein is CASSQSTSVVGWYILNEQFF. The CDR3 DNA follows: TGCGCCAGCAGTCAATCGACTAGCGTGGTTGGGTGGTATATCTTGAATGAGCAGTTCTTC.

This clone was counted once. The chain joins TRBV3-1 (or the pseudogene TRBV3-2) to TRBJ2-1; perhaps TRBD1 as D (7 bases). Germline assignment: CDR1 LGHDT and CDR2 YNNKEL (reference sequence). V was clipped by 4 bases and J by 0 bases, with 16 bases between them. This CDR3 comprises 17 residues. The CDR3 coding sequence is TGTGCCAGCAGCCGCCCCCCAGGGGGGAGCTCCTACAATGAGCAGTTCTTC. This sequence encodes CASSRPPGGSSYNEQFF.

On this clone: The sample has other DNA sequences that encode this CDR3 too. J is TRBJ2-3 and V is TRBV5-1; TRBD1 is a possible D gene (5 bases). The V end lost 0 bases, the J end lost 6 bases, and 8 bases lay between the germline ends. The germline CDR1 and CDR2 sequences are SGHRS and YFSETQ. The CDR3 runs 13 residues. The CDR3 loop reads CASSLGQGDTQYF. The CDR3, as DNA: TGCGCCAGCAGCTTGGGGCAGGGTGATACGCAGTATTTT.

Points on this clone: Other DNA sequences from this sample encode an identical CDR3 as well. The chain combines TRBV9 with TRBJ2-3, with 12 bases fitting TRBD2. CDR3 length: 16 amino acids. With V trimmed by 3 bases and J by 0 bases, 2 bases remained unmatched. Per germline, CDR1 SGDLS and CDR2 YYNGEE. The CDR3 protein is CASSALAGGSTDTQYF. The DNA for the CDR3 is TGTGCCAGCAGCGCCCTAGCGGGGGGGAGCACAGATACGCAGTATTTT.

As DNA, the CDR3 is TGTGCCAGCAGCTCCTCTAGCTTGGGTACGCAGTATTTT. It yields the protein CASSSSSLGTQYF. The rearrangement links TRBV7-2 to TRBJ2-3, with D perhaps TRBD2 (5 bases). CDR3 size: 13 residues. Deletions cut 4 bases from V and 8 bases from J, with 13 bases between. Per the germline V gene, CDR1 is SGHTA and CDR2 is FQGNSA.

The chain joins TRBV7-2 to TRBJ2-7, with TRBD2 matching 7 bases. CDR3 length: 17 amino acids. Germline loops: CDR1 SGHTA, CDR2 FQGNSA. The ends lost 2 bases at V and 0 bases at J; junction bases unmatched: 10. CDR3 bases: TGTGCCAGCAGCTTAACTGCGGGGGTCACGTACTCCTACGAGCAGTACTTC. Its translation is CASSLTAGVTYSYEQYF.

V and J are TRBV24-1 and TRBJ2-3; possible D gene TRBD1, 6 bases. Looked up from germline, CDR1 is KGHDR and CDR2 is SFDVKD. Trimming took off 2 bases at V and 3 bases at J, with 11 bases between the two ends. The CDR3 runs 15 residues. CDR3 sequence: CATSDSGGGTDTQYF. The DNA of the CDR3 is TGTGCCACCAGTGATTCTGGGGGCGGGACAGATACGCAGTATTTT.

V gene TRBV5-1 combines with J gene TRBJ1-2; D ambiguous. V was pared by 0 bases and J by 7 bases, with 13 bases between. The length of the CDR3 is 14 residues. Germline V gene data show CDR1 as SGHRS and CDR2 as YFSETQ. In DNA, the CDR3 is TGCGCCAGCAGCTTGGGCCTGGAGGGATCTGGCTACACCTTC. Translating it yields CASSLGLEGSGYTF.

The rearrangement links TRBV3-1 (or the pseudogene TRBV3-2) to TRBJ1-1; no clear D gene. CDR3 size: 14 residues. V was cut by 1 base and J by 0 bases, with 6 bases left in between. Germline V gives CDR1 LGHDT, CDR2 YNNKEL (reference sequence). The CDR3 sequence: CASSQAVLNTEAFF. CDR3 bases: TGTGCCAGCAGCCAAGCAGTGTTGAACACTGAAGCTTTCTTT.

The chain is built from TRBV5-1 and TRBJ2-1; TRBD1 matches at 8 bases. V lost 4 bases to trimming and J lost 4 bases; unmatched junction nucleotides: 7. CDR3 size: 15 residues. The V gene's germline CDR1 is SGHRS and CDR2 YFSETQ. The CDR3 here is CASSAGQGSYNEQFF. The CDR3 bases are TGCGCCAGCAGCGCCGGACAGGGCTCTTACAATGAGCAGTTCTTC.

J is TRBJ2-1 and V is TRBV7-3; 13 positions agree with TRBD2. Germline lookup yields CDR1 SGHTA and CDR2 FQGTGA. Trimming cost V 5 bases and J 0 bases; bases outside gene matches: 4. This CDR3 has 17 residues. CDR3 loop: CASSPTSGGSSYNEQFF. As DNA, the CDR3 is TGTGCCAGCAGCCCGACTAGCGGGGGGAGCTCCTACAATGAGCAGTTCTTC.

V gene TRBV7-2 combines with J gene TRBJ2-1; the match to TRBD2 covers 16 bases. Unmatched junction bases numbered 6, after V lost 4 bases and J lost 6 bases. Germline CDR1 is SGHTA and CDR2 is FQGNSA. CDR3 length: 17 amino acids. The CDR3 nucleotides are TGTGCCAGCAGCTCGCCGGGACTAGCGGGGGGGCTCAATGAGCAGTTCTTC. This codes for CASSSPGLAGGLNEQFF.

The V and J genes are TRBV2 and TRBJ1-3; no reliable D call. Trimming left V 7 bases short and J 3 bases short, with 10 bases between. CDR1 is SNHLY, CDR2 FYNNEI, per germline. The CDR3 totals 13 residues. The CDR3 DNA sequence: TGTGCCAGCATTGGAGAACTTGGAAACACCATATATTTT. Translated, it gives CASIGELGNTIYF.